This is a list of T cell receptor beta chains from one sample in a study of T cell repertoires in cytomegalovirus infection. MiXCR was run by TCRdb on the reads, yielding one entry per CDR3 protein. The sample has roughly 180,000 distinct CDR3 sequences, 25% to 30% seen once; the top ten hold 30% to 40%. The sequencing input was PBMCs. The receptors come from a human donor in good health (CMV status not recorded). Some clones in this sample may be carry-over from other donors' samples. Both conserved end residues are part of each CDR3. The D gene is left open where the match is weak. Where a row states a size, it is once, few, many or the class of an expanded clone; other rows omit it.

j_gene: TRBJ1-1; abundance: -; d_gene: TRBD1; v_gene: TRBV12-3/TRBV12-4; CDR3aa: CASSQGTGGNTEAFF; CDR3nt: TGTGCCAGCAGTCAGGGGACAGGGGGGAACACTGAAGCTTTCTTT
j_gene: TRBJ2-1; abundance: -; d_gene: -; v_gene: TRBV6-4; CDR3aa: CASSPRAMSYNEQFF; CDR3nt: TGTGCCAGCAGTCCGAGGGCGATGTCCTACAATGAGCAGTTCTTC
j_gene: TRBJ2-1; abundance: -; d_gene: -; v_gene: TRBV7-2; CDR3aa: CASRPSDHAQNEQFF; CDR3nt: TGTGCCAGCAGACCCAGTGACCACGCACAAAATGAGCAGTTCTTC
j_gene: TRBJ1-2; abundance: -; d_gene: -; v_gene: TRBV19; CDR3aa: CAATQASNYGYTF; CDR3nt: TGTGCCGCAACACAAGCCTCTAACTATGGCTACACCTTC
j_gene: TRBJ2-5; abundance: -; d_gene: -; v_gene: TRBV7-9; CDR3aa: CASSFQGGRGETQYF; CDR3nt: TGTGCCAGCAGCTTCCAGGGGGGCCGGGGGGAGACCCAGTACTTC
j_gene: TRBJ2-1; abundance: -; d_gene: TRBD2; v_gene: TRBV20-1; CDR3aa: CSAPTSAPSSYNEQFF; CDR3nt: TGCAGTGCCCCAACTAGCGCCCCGAGCTCCTACAATGAGCAGTTCTTC
j_gene: TRBJ1-5; abundance: -; d_gene: -; v_gene: TRBV6-1; CDR3aa: CASTPPRGLQPQHF; CDR3nt: TGTGCCAGCACTCCTCCAAGGGGTTTGCAGCCCCAGCATTTT
j_gene: TRBJ2-5; abundance: -; d_gene: -; v_gene: TRBV5-1; CDR3aa: CASSKTSSGRETQYF; CDR3nt: -
j_gene: TRBJ2-5; abundance: many; d_gene: -; v_gene: TRBV7-2; CDR3aa: CASSLAAEKTQYF; CDR3nt: TGTGCCAGCAGCTTAGCGGCGGAGAAGACCCAGTACTTC
j_gene: TRBJ2-7; abundance: few; d_gene: -; v_gene: TRBV7-2; CDR3aa: CASSLTGTAIYEQYF; CDR3nt: TGTGCCAGCAGCCTGACTGGGACGGCGATCTACGAGCAGTACTTC
j_gene: TRBJ1-5; abundance: few; d_gene: -; v_gene: TRBV6-5; CDR3aa: CASRRDGQRPQHF; CDR3nt: TGTGCCAGCAGGCGGGACGGCCAAAGGCCCCAGCATTTT
j_gene: TRBJ2-1; abundance: many; d_gene: TRBD2; v_gene: TRBV11-2; CDR3aa: CASRLAGARSSYNEQFF; CDR3nt: TGTGCCAGCAGACTAGCGGGGGCCCGGAGCTCCTACAATGAGCAGTTCTTC
j_gene: TRBJ1-4; abundance: -; d_gene: -; v_gene: TRBV20-1; CDR3aa: CSARGLGVTNEKLFF; CDR3nt: TGCAGTGCTAGGGGCTTAGGGGTGACTAATGAAAAACTGTTTTTT
j_gene: TRBJ1-1; abundance: -; d_gene: -; v_gene: TRBV12-3/TRBV12-4; CDR3aa: CASSLAADTEVFF; CDR3nt: TGTGCCAGCAGTTTGGCAGCTGACACTGAAGTTTTCTTT
j_gene: TRBJ1-2; abundance: -; d_gene: TRBD1; v_gene: TRBV7-2; CDR3aa: CASSSTQGKLNGYTF; CDR3nt: TGTGCCAGCAGCTCTACACAGGGGAAACTCAATGGCTACACCTTC
j_gene: TRBJ1-2; abundance: many; d_gene: TRBD1; v_gene: TRBV7-2; CDR3aa: CASSLELGQGYGYTF; CDR3nt: TGTGCCAGCAGCTTAGAATTGGGACAGGGCTATGGCTACACCTTC
j_gene: TRBJ2-7; abundance: few; d_gene: -; v_gene: TRBV29-1; CDR3aa: CSVGSDEQYF; CDR3nt: TGCAGCGTTGGCAGCGACGAGCAGTACTTC
j_gene: TRBJ1-1; abundance: many; d_gene: TRBD1; v_gene: TRBV29-1; CDR3aa: CSVLQGLNTEAFF; CDR3nt: TGCAGCGTTCTACAGGGGCTGAACACTGAAGCTTTCTTT
j_gene: TRBJ2-1; abundance: few; d_gene: -; v_gene: TRBV6-8; CDR3aa: CASSRGSNEQFF; CDR3nt: TGTGCCAGCAGTCGCGGTTCAAATGAGCAGTTCTTC
j_gene: TRBJ2-7; abundance: many; d_gene: -; v_gene: TRBV7-8; CDR3aa: CASRRDSYEQYF; CDR3nt: TGTGCCAGCAGGCGGGACAGCTACGAGCAGTACTTC
j_gene: TRBJ2-1; abundance: many; d_gene: TRBD2; v_gene: TRBV7-2; CDR3aa: CASSSSASAGTDNEQFF; CDR3nt: TGTGCCAGCAGCTCCAGTGCCTCAGCGGGGACTGACAATGAGCAGTTCTTC
j_gene: TRBJ1-1; abundance: -; d_gene: -; v_gene: TRBV6-5; CDR3aa: CASTRGGDTEAFF; CDR3nt: TGTGCCAGCACGAGAGGGGGGGACACTGAAGCTTTCTTT
j_gene: TRBJ1-1; abundance: -; d_gene: -; v_gene: TRBV5-1; CDR3aa: CASSSWEGTEAFF; CDR3nt: TGCGCCAGCAGTTCTTGGGAGGGCACTGAAGCTTTCTTT
j_gene: TRBJ2-5; abundance: -; d_gene: -; v_gene: TRBV25-1; CDR3aa: CASSVPGGGGTQYF; CDR3nt: TGTGCCAGCTCGGTTCCAGGGGGCGGGGGGACCCAGTACTTC
j_gene: TRBJ2-7; abundance: -; d_gene: TRBD1; v_gene: TRBV9; CDR3aa: CASSVGGQKFNSYEQYF; CDR3nt: TGTGCCAGCAGCGTAGGGGGACAGAAATTCAACTCCTACGAGCAGTACTTC
j_gene: TRBJ2-5; abundance: -; d_gene: -; v_gene: TRBV5-4; CDR3aa: CASSPGISETQYF; CDR3nt: TGTGCCAGCAGCCCGGGGATATCGGAGACCCAGTACTTC
j_gene: TRBJ1-1; abundance: few; d_gene: -; v_gene: TRBV7-3; CDR3aa: CASSRDSNTEAFF; CDR3nt: TGTGCCAGCAGCCGGGACTCGAACACTGAAGCTTTCTTT
j_gene: TRBJ2-5; abundance: few; d_gene: -; v_gene: TRBV25-1; CDR3aa: CASRYGRGETQYF; CDR3nt: TGTGCCAGCAGATACGGCCGGGGGGAGACCCAGTACTTC
j_gene: TRBJ2-1; abundance: -; d_gene: -; v_gene: TRBV15; CDR3aa: CATSRDSGGVKGEQFF; CDR3nt: TGTGCCACCAGCAGAGATTCAGGAGGGGTCAAGGGTGAGCAGTTCTTC
j_gene: TRBJ2-5; abundance: few; d_gene: -; v_gene: TRBV20-1; CDR3aa: CSARDLAGETQYF; CDR3nt: TGCAGTGCTAGAGATTTGGCAGGGGAGACCCAGTACTTC
j_gene: TRBJ1-2; abundance: -; d_gene: TRBD1; v_gene: TRBV6-6; CDR3aa: CASETGGYGYTF; CDR3nt: TGTGCCAGCGAGACAGGGGGCTATGGCTACACCTTC
j_gene: TRBJ1-5; abundance: few; d_gene: -; v_gene: TRBV12-3/TRBV12-4; CDR3aa: CASSPQNNQPQHF; CDR3nt: TGTGCCAGCAGCCCACAGAACAATCAGCCCCAGCATTTT
j_gene: TRBJ1-4; abundance: -; d_gene: TRBD1; v_gene: TRBV7-2; CDR3aa: CASSFGGQGGEKLFF; CDR3nt: TGTGCCAGCAGCTTCGGGGGACAGGGAGGTGAAAAACTGTTTTTT
j_gene: TRBJ1-2; abundance: many; d_gene: -; v_gene: TRBV7-2; CDR3aa: CASSSPSTSWRRGYTF; CDR3nt: TGTGCCAGCAGCTCTCCCTCCACTTCATGGAGGCGAGGCTACACCTTC
j_gene: TRBJ2-7; abundance: -; d_gene: -; v_gene: TRBV5-1; CDR3aa: CASSLGSQRGVYEQYF; CDR3nt: TGCGCCAGCAGCTTAGGGTCCCAGAGAGGGGTCTACGAGCAGTACTTC
j_gene: TRBJ2-3; abundance: -; d_gene: TRBD2; v_gene: TRBV6-8; CDR3aa: CASSLGGGAGTQYF; CDR3nt: TGTGCCAGCAGTCTCGGCGGGGGGGCCGGTACGCAGTATTTT